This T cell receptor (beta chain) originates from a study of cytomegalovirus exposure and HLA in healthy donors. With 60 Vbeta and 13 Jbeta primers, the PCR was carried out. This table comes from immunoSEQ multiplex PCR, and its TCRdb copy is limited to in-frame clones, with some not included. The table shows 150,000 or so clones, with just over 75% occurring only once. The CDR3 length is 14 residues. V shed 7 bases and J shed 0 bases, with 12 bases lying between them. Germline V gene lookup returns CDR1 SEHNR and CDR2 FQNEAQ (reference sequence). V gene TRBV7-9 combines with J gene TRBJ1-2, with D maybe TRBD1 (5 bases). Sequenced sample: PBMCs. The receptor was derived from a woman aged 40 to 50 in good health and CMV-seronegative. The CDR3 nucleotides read TGTGCCAGCACCTCGTCAGGGACTAACTATGGCTACACCTTC. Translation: CASTSSGTNYGYTF.